Listed here are 11 T cell receptor beta chains from one sample, sequenced in a study of cytomegalovirus exposure and HLA in healthy donors. The PCR contained 60 Vbeta and 13 Jbeta primers. TCRdb's copy holds only in-frame clones and misses some; the assay was immunoSEQ multiplex PCR. The data contain about 110,000 clones, less than 70% of them singletons. Sequencing input: PBMCs. The receptors here all came from a woman between 65 and 79 years old in good health and CMV-seropositive.

The chain joins TRBV30 to TRBJ1-3; D possibly corresponds to TRBD1 (6 bases). The CDR3 runs 13 residues. V lost 2 bases, J lost 4 bases, and 9 bases lay in between. Per the germline V gene, CDR1 is GTSNPN and CDR2 is SVGIG (reference sequence). CDR3 DNA: TGTGCCTGGAGTTCAGGGGCAGGAAACACCATATATTTT. Translating it yields CAWSSGAGNTIYF.

A remark on this clone: Other DNA sequences within the sample encode an identical CDR3. The chain uses TRBV5-4 and TRBJ1-1; weak D call: TRBD1 (6 bases). Looked up from germline, CDR1 is SGHNT and CDR2 is YYREEE (reference sequence). CDR3 length equals 14 residues. With 2 bases removed from V and 0 bases from J, the gap between germline ends came to 8 bases. The CDR3 nucleotides are TGTGCCAGCAGCTTACAGGGCGTGAACACTGAAGCTTTCTTT. Translating gives CASSLQGVNTEAFF.

The CDR3 here is CASSQDKGQGLVPLHF. CDR3 in DNA: TGCGCCAGCAGCCAAGATAAGGGGCAGGGGCTAGTACCCCTCCACTTT. The rearrangement joins TRBV4-1 to TRBJ1-6; tentatively, D is TRBD1 (6 bases). The V end lost 0 bases, the J end lost 12 bases, and 18 bases lay between the germline ends. Germline assignment: CDR1 MGHRA and CDR2 YSYEKL. The CDR3 covers 16 residues.

The J gene is TRBJ2-5, the V gene TRBV13, with a tentative D call TRBD1 (6 bases). The V gene's germline CDR1 is PRHDT and CDR2 FYEKMQ (reference sequence). The CDR3 is made up of 15 amino acids. V dropped 4 bases and J dropped 1 base, with 13 bases sitting between them. The CDR3 spells CASSSWGQVQETQYF. CDR3 in DNA: TGTGCCAGCAGCTCCTGGGGGCAGGTCCAAGAGACCCAGTACTTC.

This clone showed up just a few times. The genes are TRBV7-2 and TRBJ1-5, with 8 bases aligning to TRBD1. The junction had 6 bases not matched to a gene; V was cut back by 5 bases and J by 6 bases. Germline V gene lookup returns CDR1 SGHTA and CDR2 FQGNSA. This CDR3 is built from 14 residues. As DNA, the CDR3 is TGTGCCAGCAGCACCACAGGGGGGGGTCAGCCCCAGCATTTT. This codes for CASSTTGGGQPQHF.

The chain links TRBV25-1 to TRBJ1-1; the D is unclear. V was clipped by 7 bases and J by 7 bases, with 19 bases between them. This CDR3 has 14 residues. Germline assignment: CDR1 MGHDK and CDR2 SYGVNS. The CDR3 DNA follows: TGTGCCAGCACCACCCTCCGTCCCGGGAGTGAAGCTTTCTTT. Amino acids: CASTTLRPGSEAFF.

The V gene is TRBV5-6, the J gene TRBJ1-1, with a possible D match to TRBD1 (5 bases). Germline V gene sequence: CDR1 SGHDT, CDR2 YYEEEE. CDR3 length: 15 residues. V was cut by 1 base and J by 4 bases, with 14 bases left in between. CDR3 protein: CASSLNPGGRTEAFF. The CDR3 DNA sequence: TGTGCCAGCAGCTTGAATCCCGGGGGACGCACTGAAGCTTTCTTT.

The DNA for the CDR3 is TGTGCCAGCAGCTTGGGGGCAGGGGTAGTTGAGACCGGGGAGCTGTTTTTT. Protein: CASSLGAGVVETGELFF. The J gene is TRBJ2-2, the V gene TRBV5-4; D is perhaps TRBD1 (6 bases). V was clipped by 0 bases and J by 5 bases, with 17 bases between them. Per germline, CDR1 SGHNT and CDR2 YYREEE (reference sequence). This CDR3 has 17 amino acids.

Only a few counts were recorded for this clone. The V gene is TRBV2, the J gene TRBJ1-6, with TRBD1 as a possible D gene (5 bases). The V end was cut by 7 bases, the J end by 9 bases, with 16 bases between. Germline CDR1 SNHLY, CDR2 FYNNEI. CDR3 length: 14 amino acids. CDR3 in DNA: TGTGCCAGCACCGGGGGAAGTAGGAGTTCACCCCTCCACTTT. It encodes CASTGGSRSSPLHF.

The chain employs TRBV6-5 and TRBJ1-1; no clear D gene. The CDR3 sequence is 14 residues long. Germline V lookup: CDR1 MNHEY, CDR2 SVGAGI. The germline V and J ends were trimmed by 0 bases and 5 bases, with 10 bases remaining between them. The DNA for the CDR3 is TGTGCCAGCAGTTACTCGGGGAGAGGAACTGAAGCTTTCTTT. Translated: CASSYSGRGTEAFF.

This clone was seen only a few times. This CDR3 fails to terminate in the conserved phenylalanine or tryptophan, so it likely reflects a read error. The rearrangement joins TRBV20-1 to TRBJ1-4; D unclear. Germline V CDR1 and CDR2: DFQATT, SNEGSKA (reference sequence). V was clipped by 3 bases and J by 7 bases, with 6 bases between them. The CDR3 consists of 11 residues. This chain's CDR3 is CSASVGEKLFV. Written as DNA, the CDR3 is TGCAGTGCTAGCGTCGGTGAAAAACTGTTTGTT.